This T cell receptor (beta chain) was sequenced in a study of persistence of HIV-infected CD4 T cells. Note on this clone: Its antigen is not known.

Cells were stimulated with overlapping HIV-1 Gag 15-mer peptides. Sorted nonresponding memory CD4+ T cells were CD40L-negative, CD69-negative, CD45RO-high. Donors had CD4+ T cell counts above 400 cells/uL and were CMV-seropositive. Sequencing used immunoSEQ version 4 in survey mode. Using immunoSEQ multiplex PCR, the repertoire was profiled, and TCRdb retains in-frame clones only, with some absent. The sample contains over 60,000 clones, roughly 77% of which appear only once. The CDR3 length is 14 residues. Per the germline V gene, CDR1 is WSHSY and CDR2 is SAAADI. With 5 bases clipped from V and 1 base from J, the junction kept 4 bases outside the gene matches.

The chain uses TRBV10-2 and TRBJ1-1, with 7 bases fitting TRBD1. The sequence was collected from an adult man with HIV who was CMV-seropositive. The starting material was CD4+ T cells sorted from PBMCs after approximately 18-hour stimulation, obtained from a patient who received antiretroviral therapy. CDR3 coding DNA: TGCGCCAGCAGTTCTGGACAGGCGAACACTGAAGCTTTCTTT. As protein: CASSSGQANTEAFF.